This T cell receptor (beta chain) was recorded in a study of blood T cells in healthy people across ages. Per-sample PBMC isolation yielded at least 6 million cells. Each sample yielded at least 6 micrograms of PBMC total RNA. CDR3 length equals 14 residues. V was shortened by 11 bases and J by 7 bases, with 24 bases between the two germline ends. Germline CDR1 reads SNHLY; CDR2 reads FYNNEI. Alongside a J-beta primer mix, a sample-barcoded 5' primer served in a second PCR lasting roughly 6 to 11 cycles. TCRdb re-called the 5' RACE reads with MiXCR, one entry per CDR3 protein. Here the sample spans approximately 900,000 distinct CDR3 sequences, almost 30% being singletons. These data also formed part of another study, on T cells of mothers and their children. From that report: Donors were a few healthy Caucasian mothers and their six children. It was observed that no persistent microchimeric T cell clones could be detected.

The origin of this receptor is a woman aged 40 to 50 in good health. V gene TRBV2 combines with J gene TRBJ2-7, with D tentatively TRBD1 (5 bases). Specimen: blood. The CDR3 DNA sequence: TGTGCCCGCCCCCTTGGCAGGGCCTACAATGAGCAGTACTTC. It translates to CARPLGRAYNEQYF.